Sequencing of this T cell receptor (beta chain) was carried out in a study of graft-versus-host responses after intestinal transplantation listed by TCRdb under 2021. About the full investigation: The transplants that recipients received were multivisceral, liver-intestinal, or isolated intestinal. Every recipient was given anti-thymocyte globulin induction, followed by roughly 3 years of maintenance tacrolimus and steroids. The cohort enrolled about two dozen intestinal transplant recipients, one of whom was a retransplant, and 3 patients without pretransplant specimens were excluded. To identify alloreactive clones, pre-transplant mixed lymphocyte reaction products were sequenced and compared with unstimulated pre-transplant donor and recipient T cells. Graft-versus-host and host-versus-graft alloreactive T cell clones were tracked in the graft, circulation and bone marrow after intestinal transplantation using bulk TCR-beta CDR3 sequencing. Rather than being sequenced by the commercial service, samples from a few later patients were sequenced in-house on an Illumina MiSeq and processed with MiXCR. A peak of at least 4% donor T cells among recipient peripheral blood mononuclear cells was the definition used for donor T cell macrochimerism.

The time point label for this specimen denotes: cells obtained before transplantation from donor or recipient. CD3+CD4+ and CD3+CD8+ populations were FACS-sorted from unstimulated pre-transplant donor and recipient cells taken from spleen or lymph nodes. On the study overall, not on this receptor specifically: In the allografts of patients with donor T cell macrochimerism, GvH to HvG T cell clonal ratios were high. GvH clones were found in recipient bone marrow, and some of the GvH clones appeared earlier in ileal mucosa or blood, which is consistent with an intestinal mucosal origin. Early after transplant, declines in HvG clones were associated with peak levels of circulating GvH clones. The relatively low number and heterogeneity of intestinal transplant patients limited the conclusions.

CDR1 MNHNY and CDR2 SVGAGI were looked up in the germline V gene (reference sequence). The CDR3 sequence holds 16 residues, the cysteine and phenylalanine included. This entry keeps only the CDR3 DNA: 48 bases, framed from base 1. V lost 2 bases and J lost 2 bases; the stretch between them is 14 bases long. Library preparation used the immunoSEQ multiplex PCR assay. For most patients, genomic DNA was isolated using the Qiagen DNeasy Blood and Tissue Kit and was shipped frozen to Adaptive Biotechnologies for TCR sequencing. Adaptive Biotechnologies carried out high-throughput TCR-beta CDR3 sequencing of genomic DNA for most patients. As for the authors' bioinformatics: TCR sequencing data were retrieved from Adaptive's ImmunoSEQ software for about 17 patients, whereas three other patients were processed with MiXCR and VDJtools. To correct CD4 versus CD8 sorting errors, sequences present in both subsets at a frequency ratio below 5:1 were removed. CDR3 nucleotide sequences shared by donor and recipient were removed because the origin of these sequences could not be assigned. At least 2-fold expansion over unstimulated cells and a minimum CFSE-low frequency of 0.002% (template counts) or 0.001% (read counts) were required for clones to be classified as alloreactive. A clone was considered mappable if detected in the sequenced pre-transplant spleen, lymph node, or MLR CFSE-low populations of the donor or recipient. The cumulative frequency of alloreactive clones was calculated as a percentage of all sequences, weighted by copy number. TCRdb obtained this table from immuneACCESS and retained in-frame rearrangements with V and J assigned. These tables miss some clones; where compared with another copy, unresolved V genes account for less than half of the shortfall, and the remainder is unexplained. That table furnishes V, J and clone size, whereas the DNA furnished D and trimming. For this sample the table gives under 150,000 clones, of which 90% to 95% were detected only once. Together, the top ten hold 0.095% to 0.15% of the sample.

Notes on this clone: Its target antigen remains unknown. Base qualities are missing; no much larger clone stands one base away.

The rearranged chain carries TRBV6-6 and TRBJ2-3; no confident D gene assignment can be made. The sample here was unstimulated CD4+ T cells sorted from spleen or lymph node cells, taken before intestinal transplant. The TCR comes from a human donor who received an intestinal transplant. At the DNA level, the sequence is TGTGCCAGCAGTTACCGTACAGTTACCCCCACAGATACGCAGTATTTT. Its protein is CASSYRTVTPTDTQYF.